This T cell receptor (beta chain) emerged from a study of cytomegalovirus exposure and HLA in healthy donors. Notes on the study in general: The investigators catalogued 150 to 200 TCR beta chains as cytomegalovirus-associated. Analyses of presence and absence presupposed an approximately uniform sequencing depth across donors.

CDR3 size: 15 residues. Trimming at V came to 5 bases and at J to 6 bases, leaving 8 bases not matched to a gene. From germline, CDR1 is SGHAT and CDR2 FQNNGV. Researchers ran the PCR with 60 Vbeta and 13 Jbeta primers. Clones were read by immunoSEQ multiplex PCR, and TCRdb kept only the in-frame ones, dropping some. Reported are 180,000 or so clones; the ten largest clones contain 0.65% to 0.9%. As regards this clone: Its matching antigen is unknown.

Nominal health characterized the donors when sampled, though unrecorded immune exposures were likely. The origin of this receptor is a woman under 30 in good health and CMV-seropositive. What was sequenced was PBMCs. This chain links TRBV11-2 with TRBJ2-2; 8 positions match TRBD1. CDR3 residues: CASSTIRDRSGELFF. The CDR3 DNA reads TGTGCCAGCAGCACTATCCGGGACAGGTCCGGGGAGCTGTTTTTT.